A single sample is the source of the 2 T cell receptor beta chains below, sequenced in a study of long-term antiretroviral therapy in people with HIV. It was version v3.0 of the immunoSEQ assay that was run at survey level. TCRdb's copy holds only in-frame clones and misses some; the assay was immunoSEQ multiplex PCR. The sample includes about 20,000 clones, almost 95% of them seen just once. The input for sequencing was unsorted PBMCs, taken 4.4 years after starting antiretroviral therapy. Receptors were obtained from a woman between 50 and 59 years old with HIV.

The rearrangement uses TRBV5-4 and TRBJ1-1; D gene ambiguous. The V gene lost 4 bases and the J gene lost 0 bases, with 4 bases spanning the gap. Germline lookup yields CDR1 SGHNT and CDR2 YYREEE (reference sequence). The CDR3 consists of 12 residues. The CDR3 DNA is TGTGCCAGCAGCCCTTTGAACACTGAAGCTTTCTTT. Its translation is CASSPLNTEAFF. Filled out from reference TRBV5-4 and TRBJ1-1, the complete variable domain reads ETGVTQSPTHLIKTRGQQVTLRCSSQSGHNTVSWYQQALGQGPQFIFQYYREEENGRGNFPPRFSGLQFPNYSSELNVNALELDDSALYLCASSPLNTEAFFGQGTRLTVV.

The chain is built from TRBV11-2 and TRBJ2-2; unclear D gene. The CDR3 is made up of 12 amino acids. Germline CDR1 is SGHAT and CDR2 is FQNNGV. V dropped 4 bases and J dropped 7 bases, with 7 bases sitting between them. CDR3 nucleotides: TGTGCCAGCAGCTCTGGTCGCGGGGAGCTGTTTTTT. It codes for CASSSGRGELFF.